There are a few counts of the clone carrying this T cell receptor (beta chain). Antigen unknown. TCRdb re-analysed the 5' RACE reads in MiXCR, keeping a single row per CDR3 protein. The data contain 170,000 or so distinct CDR3 sequences, around 21% of them seen just once; the ten biggest clones take up about 23%. This sample is part of a study of T-cell memory formation after mild COVID-19. V gave up 6 bases and J gave up 0 bases; unmatched junction bases: 12. The CDR3 extends over 17 amino acids. The germline V gene encodes CDR1 SNHLY and CDR2 FYNNEI. Study results and caveats: CD4+ contracting clones were found mainly in CM and EM, and CD8+ ones in EMRA. Pre-infection memory harbored some responding clones, suggesting cross-reactive memory joined.

This TCR was recovered from an adult woman who had mild COVID-19 (a few samples of this study predate the infection). Cell type and time point are not known. The chain couples TRBV2 to TRBJ1-2; 8 bases line up with TRBD1. Sequencing was performed on PBMCs or a T cell subset sorted from them (not recorded which). The CDR3 coding sequence is TGTGCCAGCAGCCTTTCTGGACAGGGATTAACTAACTATGGCTACACCTTC. Its protein is CASSLSGQGLTNYGYTF.